The clone carrying this TCR beta chain was observed a handful of times. An end of the junction does not agree with germline; a read error may underlie this. These data come from a study of T cells in Graves' hyperthyroidism and ophthalmopathy. It was RNA transcripts that yielded the amplified TCR beta CDR3 regions. TCR CDR3 underwent first-round RT-PCR with the HTBI primer set. TCRdb called the multiplex PCR reads again in MiXCR, with one record for every CDR3 protein. The sample carries hundreds of thousands of distinct CDR3 sequences, 20% to 25% recorded once. Germline V gene lookup returns CDR1 SSHAT and CDR2 FNYEAQ (reference sequence). The CDR3 spans 15 residues.

This receptor was obtained from a man aged 30 to 45 with Graves' ophthalmopathy. The sequencing sample was made of blood. This sequence joins TRBV7-7 and TRBJ2-3; TRBD2 might be the D (5 bases). The CDR3 region is CASSLNLANADTQYF. The CDR3 DNA is TGTGCTAGCAGCTTAAATTTAGCGAACGCAGATACGCAGTATTTT.